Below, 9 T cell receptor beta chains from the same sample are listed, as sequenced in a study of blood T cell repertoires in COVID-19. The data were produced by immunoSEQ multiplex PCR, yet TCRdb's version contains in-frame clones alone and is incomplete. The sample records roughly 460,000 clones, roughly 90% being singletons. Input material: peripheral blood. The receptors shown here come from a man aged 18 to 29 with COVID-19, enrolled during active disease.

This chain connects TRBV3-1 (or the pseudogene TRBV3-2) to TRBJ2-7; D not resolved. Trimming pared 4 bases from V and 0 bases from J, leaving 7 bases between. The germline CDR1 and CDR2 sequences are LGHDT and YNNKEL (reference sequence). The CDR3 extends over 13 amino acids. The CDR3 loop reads CASSLSFSYEQYF. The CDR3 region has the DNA TGTGCCAGCAGCCTGAGCTTCTCCTACGAGCAGTACTTC.

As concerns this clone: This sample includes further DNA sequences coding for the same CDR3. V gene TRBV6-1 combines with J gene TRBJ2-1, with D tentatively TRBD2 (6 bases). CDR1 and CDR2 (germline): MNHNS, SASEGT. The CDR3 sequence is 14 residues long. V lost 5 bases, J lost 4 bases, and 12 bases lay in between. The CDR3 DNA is TGTGCCAGCAGTTCCGGGGGACTTTACAATGAGCAGTTCTTC. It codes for CASSSGGLYNEQFF.

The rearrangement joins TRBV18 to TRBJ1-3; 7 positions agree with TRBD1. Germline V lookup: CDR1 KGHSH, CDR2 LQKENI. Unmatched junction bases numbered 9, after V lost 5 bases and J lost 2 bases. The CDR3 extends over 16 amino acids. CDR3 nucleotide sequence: TGTGCCAGCTCATGGGGGACAGAGGGAGCTGGAAACACCATATATTTT. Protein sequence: CASSWGTEGAGNTIYF.

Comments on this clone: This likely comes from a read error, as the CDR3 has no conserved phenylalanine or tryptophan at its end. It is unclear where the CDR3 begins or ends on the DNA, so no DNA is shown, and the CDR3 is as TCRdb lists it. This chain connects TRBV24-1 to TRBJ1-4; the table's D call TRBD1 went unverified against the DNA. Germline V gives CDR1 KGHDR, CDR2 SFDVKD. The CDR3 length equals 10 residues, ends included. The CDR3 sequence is CATSAMDRLL.

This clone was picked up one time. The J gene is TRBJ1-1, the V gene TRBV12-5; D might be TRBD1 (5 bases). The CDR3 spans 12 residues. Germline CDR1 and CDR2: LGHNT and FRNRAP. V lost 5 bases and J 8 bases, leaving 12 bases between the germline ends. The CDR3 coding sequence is TGTGCTAGTGGTCTGGGGGGGGTGGAAGCTTTCTTT. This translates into CASGLGGVEAFF.

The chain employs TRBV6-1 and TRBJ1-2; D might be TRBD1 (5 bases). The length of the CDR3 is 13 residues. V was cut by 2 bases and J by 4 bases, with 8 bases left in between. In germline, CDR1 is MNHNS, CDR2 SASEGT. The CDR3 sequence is CASSERGSYGYTF. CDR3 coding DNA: TGTGCCAGCAGTGAACGGGGGAGCTATGGCTACACCTTC.

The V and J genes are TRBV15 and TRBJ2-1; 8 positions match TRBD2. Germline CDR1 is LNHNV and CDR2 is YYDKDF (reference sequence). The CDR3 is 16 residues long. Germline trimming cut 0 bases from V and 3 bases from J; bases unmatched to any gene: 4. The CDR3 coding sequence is TGTGCCACCAGCAGAGATCTTCGGGAGGGCTACAATGAGCAGTTCTTC. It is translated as CATSRDLREGYNEQFF.

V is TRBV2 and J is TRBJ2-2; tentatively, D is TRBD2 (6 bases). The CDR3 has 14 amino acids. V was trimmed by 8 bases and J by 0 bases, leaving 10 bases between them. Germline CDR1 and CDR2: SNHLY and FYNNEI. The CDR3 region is CASGPGANTGELFF. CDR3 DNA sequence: TGTGCCAGCGGGCCGGGGGCGAACACCGGGGAGCTGTTTTTT.

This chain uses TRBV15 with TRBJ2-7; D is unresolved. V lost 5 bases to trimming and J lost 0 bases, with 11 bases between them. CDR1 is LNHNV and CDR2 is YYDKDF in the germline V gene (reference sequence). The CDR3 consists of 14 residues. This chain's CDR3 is CATSPSLSSYEQYF. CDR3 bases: TGTGCCACCAGCCCCTCCCTTAGCTCCTACGAGCAGTACTTC. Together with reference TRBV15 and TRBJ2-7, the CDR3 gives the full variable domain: DAMVIQNPRYQVTQFGKPVTLSCSQTLNHNVMYWYQQKSSQAPKLLFHYYDKDFNNEADTPDNFQSRRPNTSFCFLDIRSPGLGDTAMYLCATSPSLSSYEQYFGPGTRLTVT.